The source of this T cell receptor beta chain is a study of shared T cell receptors in the human thymus. CDR1 and CDR2 (germline): LGHNT, FRNRAP. This CDR3 spans 14 amino acids. V lost 6 bases, J lost 4 bases, and 15 bases lay in between. Sequenced by immunoSEQ multiplex PCR; TCRdb stores in-frame clones only, minus some. The sample consists of 700,000 or so clones, over 75% of them appearing once. This same sample was also part of a study on human thymus T cells. That work states: Thymic as well as blood repertoires seemed to favor certain V and J genes unevenly.

V and J are TRBV12-5 and TRBJ2-5; tentative D call: TRBD2 (7 bases). The clonotype originates from a girl under three years old with a congenital heart defect. Input material: thymocytes. CDR3 nucleotide sequence: TGTGCTAGTGGGCCTACGGGGGGCTCAGAGACCCAGTACTTC. Translated: CASGPTGGSETQYF.